This T cell receptor (beta chain) was captured by sequencing in a study of T cell changes during pregnancy in multiple sclerosis. Using immunoSEQ multiplex PCR, the repertoire was profiled, and TCRdb retains in-frame clones only, with some absent. The sample lists more than 65,000 clones, just over 90% occurring once. The CDR3 totals 18 residues. The trim removed 5 bases at V and 0 bases at J, leaving 9 bases unmatched. Per germline, CDR1 SGHVS and CDR2 FQNEAQ. This sequence was found in a female donor with multiple sclerosis, enrolled in a pregnancy study. The sample in question was CD4+ T cells from peripheral blood mononuclear cells, obtained before pregnancy. The gene calls are TRBV7-8 and TRBJ2-7; TRBD2 aligns across 14 bases. The CDR3 loop reads CASSTPGLAGASSYEQYF. Written as DNA, the CDR3 is TGTGCCAGCAGCACACCGGGACTAGCGGGGGCTAGCTCCTACGAGCAGTACTTC.